This passage covers 7 T cell receptor beta chains from one sample sequenced in a study of T-cell memory formation after mild COVID-19. TCRdb passed the 5' RACE reads through MiXCR, listing each CDR3 protein once. The sample has some 100,000 distinct CDR3 sequences, approximately 10% seen once; the top ten hold 40%. The specimen was PBMCs or a T cell subset sorted from them (not recorded which). These receptors were taken from a young man who had mild COVID-19 (a few samples of this study predate the infection). Cell type and time point are not known.

In this sample, this clonotype turned up a few times. The V call is TRBV5-1, the J call TRBJ2-6; D gene unclear. The V gene's germline CDR1 is SGHRS and CDR2 YFSETQ. This CDR3 spans 16 amino acids. Trimming cost V 0 bases and J 2 bases, with 9 bases left between them. The chain's CDR3 is CASSLVGIAGANVLTF. The CDR3 DNA reads as TGCGCCAGCAGCTTGGTGGGGATAGCTGGGGCCAACGTCCTGACTTTC.

A few counts support this clonotype. The chain is built from TRBV28 and TRBJ2-5, with D possibly being TRBD1 (5 bases). Trimming removed 5 bases at V and 5 bases at J, with 15 bases between. The germline gives CDR1 MDHEN, CDR2 SYDVKM. The CDR3 length is 14 residues. The CDR3 sequence: CASSPGHSWETQYF. CDR3 DNA sequence: TGTGCCAGCAGTCCCGGACACTCCTGGGAGACCCAGTACTTC.

This clonotype was seen only a few times. This sequence joins TRBV9 and TRBJ2-5, with TRBD1 identical over 10 bases. The V gene end was trimmed by 3 bases and the J gene end by 3 bases; junction bases not matched to a gene: 5. Germline V gene sequence: CDR1 SGDLS, CDR2 YYNGEE. This CDR3 is 15 amino acids long. The CDR3 region has the DNA TGTGCCAGCAGCGCCTTCGGGACAGGGGAAGAGACCCAGTACTTC. It yields the protein CASSAFGTGEETQYF.

The chain has TRBV4-1 and TRBJ2-3; TRBD2 might be the D (7 bases). Germline assignment: CDR1 MGHRA and CDR2 YSYEKL. This CDR3 comprises 14 residues. V was trimmed by 2 bases and J by 9 bases, leaving 15 bases between them. The CDR3, as DNA: TGCGCCAGCAGCCAAATTGGGGGGGCGCGGACGCAGTATTTT. Its translation: CASSQIGGARTQYF.

This clonotype was counted ten times or more. The genes are TRBV6-2 or TRBV6-3 and TRBJ2-2; TRBD1 matches 7 bases. V lost 8 bases and J lost 2; bases outside the gene matches: 5. In germline, CDR1 is MNHEY, CDR2 SVGEGT. The CDR3 contains 14 residues. CDR3 sequence (DNA): TGTGCCAGCCCAGACAGGGAAAACACCGGGGAGCTGTTTTTT. Protein product: CASPDRENTGELFF.

This clonotype was seen at least ten times. The rearrangement links TRBV27 to TRBJ2-3, with D perhaps matching TRBD2 (6 bases). The CDR3 totals 15 residues. Germline loops: CDR1 MNHEY, CDR2 SMNVEV (reference sequence). Trimming cost V 5 bases and J 6 bases, with 18 bases left between them. The CDR3 here is CASSPPPSGEDTQYF. The CDR3 nucleotides read TGTGCCAGCAGTCCACCCCCCTCGGGGGAGGATACGCAGTATTTT.

This rearrangement joins TRBV11-2 to TRBJ2-2; 7 bases align to TRBD1. Germline V lookup: CDR1 SGHAT, CDR2 FQNNGV. The CDR3 runs to 13 residues. V was clipped by 5 bases and J by 5 bases; unmatched bases: 2. Here the CDR3 reads CASSAGGTGELFF. DNA for the CDR3: TGTGCCAGCAGCGCAGGGGGAACCGGGGAGCTGTTTTTT.